This T cell receptor (beta chain) emerged from a study of tumor-infiltrating lymphocytes in glioblastoma multiforme (TCRdb year 2017). Background for the entire study: Whether intratumoral genomic heterogeneity fosters TIL diversity was tested through joint investigation of somatic mutations, TIL diversity and immune response activity. What the authors observed across the whole study: Generalizability is limited because the TCR and somatic mutation analysis included only one glioblastoma patient. T cells were not sorted into functional subsets, which the authors noted as a future improvement. RNA-based TCR sequencing may distort clone frequencies because T cells carry unequal numbers of TCR transcripts.

TCRB libraries were constructed from RNA through three rounds of nested multiplex PCR following a modified ARM-PCR protocol with multiple V-beta primers and a C-beta primer. TCRB-specific cDNA was synthesized from 0.5 ug total RNA with ProtoScript II Reverse Transcriptase and a C-beta primer. For the TCRB libraries, no unique molecular identifiers were described. The third PCR added barcodes and adapters over around 24 cycles with Deep VentR (exo-) polymerase, followed by gel purification of 250-500 bp bands. An Illumina HiSeq 2500 generating 250 bp paired-end reads was used to sequence the TCRB libraries. Processing in the source paper ran as follows. Reads were cleaned with Trimmomatic, merged with FLASH, assigned V, D and J segments with MiGEC, and analyzed with VDJtools. The Shannon-Wiener diversity index, calculated using VDJtools, was used to quantify repertoire diversity. TCRdb cleaned the public reads at Q25 with fastp, built clones with MiXCR and kept in-frame beta chains. Rows merge per CDR3 protein into single entries with the most common DNA and genes. TCRdb, rather than the study authors, made the V and J calls. The sample records more than 13,000 distinct CDR3 sequences, 70% to 75% of which are singletons. Of the sample, less than 50% is held by the ten largest clones.

A word on this clonotype: The target of this receptor is not known. Per-base qualities were not stored, and no clone one base away is much larger.

CDR1 and CDR2 were assigned from the germline V gene as LGHNA and YNFKEQ. Counted from cysteine to phenylalanine, this CDR3 has 16 amino acids. The retained sequence is limited to the CDR3, 48 bases, with the frame set at the first base. The V and J ends are trimmed by 0 bases and 0 bases, leaving 12 bases between them. For each of the roughly 11 tumor samples, the AllPrep DNA/RNA mini kit was used to purify genomic DNA and total RNA simultaneously. All RNA had OD 260/280 ratios above 1.9 and RNA integrity numbers above 6.5. The TCR originated in a male donor with glioblastoma. The rearranged segments are TRBV4-2 and TRBJ2-7; the D gene is perhaps TRBD2, from 6 matching bases. Material for sequencing was brain tumor tissue. The CDR3 here reads CASSQDSSERSYEQYF. The DNA sequence reads TGTGCCAGCAGCCAAGATTCTAGCGAACGCTCCTACGAGCAGTACTTC.